This T cell receptor beta chain was recovered during a study of T cell changes during pregnancy in multiple sclerosis. Sequencing was performed with immunoSEQ multiplex PCR; in TCRdb, only in-frame clones are kept and a portion is missing. The profile shows 60,000 or so clones, 91% of them singletons. V was clipped by 4 bases and J by 2 bases, with 17 bases between them. This CDR3 comprises 16 residues. Germline assignment: CDR1 SGHRS and CDR2 YFSETQ. This clonotype was obtained from a female donor in good health, enrolled as a control in a pregnancy study. This rearrangement joins TRBV5-1 to TRBJ2-3, with a possible D match to TRBD2 (6 bases). The sequences come from CD4+ T cells from peripheral blood mononuclear cells, collected after pregnancy. The CDR3 loop reads CASSPVYRDSTDTQYF. Written as DNA, the CDR3 is TGCGCCAGCAGCCCTGTTTACCGGGACTCCACAGATACGCAGTATTTT.